One and the same sample provided the 13 T cell receptor beta chains below, sequenced in a study of blood T cell dynamics during melanoma immunotherapy. Time point here: week 3, after first cycle of checkpoint inhibitor. Sequencing was performed with immunoSEQ multiplex PCR; in TCRdb, only in-frame clones are kept and a portion is missing. The table records 11,000 or so clones, roughly 87% of them present only once. The source material was blood, sampled from a patient treated with checkpoint blockade. These receptors were collected from a human donor with melanoma.

The CDR3 DNA sequence: TGTGCCAGCAGTCGGGGGGCCTTTAGCAATCAGCCCCAGCATTTT. It specifies CASSRGAFSNQPQHF. V usage is TRBV6-1 and J usage is TRBJ1-5; TRBD1 might be the D (6 bases). The CDR3 contains 15 residues. The germline CDR1 and CDR2 sequences are MNHNS and SASEGT. V lost 5 bases and J lost 0, with 11 bases in between.

This sequence joins TRBV5-6 and TRBJ1-1; D gene unclear. The CDR3 consists of 15 residues. CDR1 is SGHDT and CDR2 is YYEEEE in the germline V gene. V dropped 1 base and J dropped 0 bases, with 10 bases sitting between them. CDR3 in amino acids: CASSLSAAMNTEAFF. CDR3 coding DNA: TGTGCCAGCAGCTTGTCGGCAGCGATGAACACTGAAGCTTTCTTT.

The gene calls are TRBV5-6 and TRBJ1-5; perhaps TRBD1 as D (6 bases). Germline values: CDR1 SGHDT, CDR2 YYEEEE. The CDR3 extends over 15 amino acids. V shed 2 bases and J shed 8 bases, with 17 bases lying between them. The CDR3 nucleotides read TGTGCCAGCAGCTTCGGCCAGGCCAGGGGAGAGCCCCAGCATTTT. It yields the protein CASSFGQARGEPQHF.

This chain links TRBV28 with TRBJ2-1; no reliable D call. Germline V CDR1 and CDR2: MDHEN, SYDVKM. The V end lost 6 bases, the J end lost 6 bases, and 9 bases lay between the germline ends. CDR3 length: 12 residues. The CDR3 DNA follows: TGTGCCAGCAGCACGTCCATCAATGAGCAGTTCTTC. It translates to CASSTSINEQFF.

The chain has TRBV7-3 and TRBJ2-7; 10 bases fit TRBD1. This CDR3 has 16 amino acids. Per germline, CDR1 SGHTA and CDR2 FQGTGA. Trimming at V came to 7 bases and at J to 7 bases, leaving 16 bases not matched to a gene. CDR3 loop: CASTKLTGTGVSEQYF. CDR3 DNA: TGTGCCAGCACCAAACTAACCGGGACAGGGGTGAGTGAGCAGTACTTC.

The chain links TRBV6-6 to TRBJ1-5; a weak D match, TRBD1 (5 bases). Germline CDR1 and CDR2: MNHNY and SVGAGI (reference sequence). This CDR3 is built from 15 residues. V was trimmed by 7 bases and J by 0 bases, leaving 13 bases between them. CDR3 sequence: CASTRDRNSNQPQHF. CDR3 bases: TGTGCCAGCACCAGGGACCGCAATAGCAATCAGCCCCAGCATTTT.

The chain uses TRBV11-3 and TRBJ2-5, with TRBD2 matching 11 bases. V trimming: 3 bases; J trimming: 4 bases; junction bases outside the gene matches: 4. Germline CDR1 and CDR2: SGHNT and YENEEA. CDR3 length: 15 residues. The CDR3 nucleotides are TGTGCCAGCAGCTTGGGGCTAGCGGGGGGAGAGACCCAGTACTTC. It is translated as CASSLGLAGGETQYF.

The V gene is TRBV28, the J gene TRBJ1-4, with D maybe TRBD1 (6 bases). The germline CDR1 and CDR2 sequences are MDHEN and SYDVKM. V dropped 6 bases and J dropped 3 bases, with 14 bases sitting between them. The CDR3 has 15 residues. CDR3 sequence: CASSPGTRANEKLFF. CDR3 nucleotide sequence: TGTGCCAGCAGCCCTGGGACACGGGCTAATGAAAAACTGTTTTTT.

J is TRBJ2-5 and V is TRBV7-9; tentatively, D is TRBD1 or TRBD2 (7 bases each). Looked up from germline, CDR1 is SEHNR and CDR2 is FQNEAQ (reference sequence). The V gene lost 5 bases and the J gene lost 5 bases, with 12 bases spanning the gap. CDR3 length equals 13 residues. The CDR3 loop reads CASSPGGGETQYF. The CDR3 DNA reads as TGTGCCAGCAGCCCAGGGGGAGGGGAGACCCAGTACTTC.

This chain uses TRBV11-3 with TRBJ1-1; the D is unclear. The CDR3 has 13 amino acids. Germline-derived CDR1 and CDR2 are SGHNT and YENEEA. V lost 6 bases and J 1 base, leaving 9 bases between the germline ends. The CDR3 is CASSPGTNTEAFF. CDR3 sequence (DNA): TGTGCCAGCAGTCCGGGAACGAACACTGAAGCTTTCTTT.

J is TRBJ2-7 and V is TRBV7-9; D is undetermined. V was clipped by 0 bases and J by 5 bases, with 11 bases between them. CDR3 size: 14 residues. CDR1 SEHNR and CDR2 FQNEAQ come from the germline V gene (reference sequence). CDR3 amino acids: CASSLALIGNEQYF. The CDR3 bases are TGTGCCAGCAGCTTAGCGCTAATAGGGAACGAGCAGTACTTC.

V gene TRBV7-8 combines with J gene TRBJ2-4, with D unclear. V lost 3 bases to trimming and J lost 3 bases, with 12 bases between them. In germline, CDR1 is SGHVS, CDR2 FQNEAQ. This CDR3 has 15 amino acids. The CDR3 bases are TGTGCCAGCAGCTTGCGGCCGCGTGGCAAAAACATTCAGTACTTC. This gives the protein CASSLRPRGKNIQYF.

This chain connects TRBV5-8 to TRBJ1-5; unclear D gene. This CDR3 is built from 13 residues. Germline V gives CDR1 SGHTS, CDR2 YDEGEE. V lost 0 bases to trimming and J lost 14 bases, with 15 bases between them. The CDR3 DNA is TGTGCCAGCAGCTTGGGGGCCGGAGGGCCAAAGCATTTT. Amino acids: CASSLGAGGPKHF.